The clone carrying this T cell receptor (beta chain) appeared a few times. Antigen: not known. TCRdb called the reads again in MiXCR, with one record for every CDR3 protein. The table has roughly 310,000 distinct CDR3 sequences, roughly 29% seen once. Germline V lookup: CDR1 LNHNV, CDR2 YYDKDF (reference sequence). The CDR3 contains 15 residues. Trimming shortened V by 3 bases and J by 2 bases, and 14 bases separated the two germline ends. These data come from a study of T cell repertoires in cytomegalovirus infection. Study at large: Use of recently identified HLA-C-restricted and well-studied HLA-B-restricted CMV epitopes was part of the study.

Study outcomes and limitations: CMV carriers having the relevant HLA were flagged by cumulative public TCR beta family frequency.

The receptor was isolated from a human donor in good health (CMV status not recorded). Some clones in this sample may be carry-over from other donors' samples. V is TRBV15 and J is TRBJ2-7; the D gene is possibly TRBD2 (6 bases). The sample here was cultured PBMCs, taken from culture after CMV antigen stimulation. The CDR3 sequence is CATSSPVGGTYEQYF. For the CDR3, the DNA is TGTGCCACCAGCAGCCCGGTTGGGGGGACCTACGAGCAGTACTTC.